Described below is a single T cell receptor beta chain sequence and its context. Its cognate antigen is unknown. TCRdb re-called the RT-PCR reads through MiXCR, storing one row per CDR3 protein. This repertoire shows some 500,000 distinct CDR3 sequences, over 10% found once; its top ten account for over 10%. The data stem from a study of response to subunit inactivated influenza vaccine. Study-wide findings and caveats: Few additional T cells are recruited per seasonal influenza vaccination, authors suggested.

V lost 5 bases and J lost 4, with 15 bases in between. The CDR3 spans 15 residues. The germline gives CDR1 SGHTA, CDR2 FQGNSA. This clonotype was obtained from a man aged 50-60 years who received an inactivated influenza vaccine. The material was PBMCs from blood, obtained roughly 6 weeks after vaccination. The V and J genes are TRBV7-2 and TRBJ1-5; D is uncertain. This CDR3 reads CASSLATMGNQPQHF. The CDR3 DNA follows: TGTGCCAGCAGCCTCGCTACCATGGGGAATCAGCCCCAGCATTTT. Full variable domain (missing parts from reference TRBV7-2 and TRBJ1-5): GAGVSQSPSNKVTEKGKDVELRCDPISGHTALYWYRQSLGQGLEFLIYFQGNSAPDKSGLPSDRFSAERTGGSVSTLTIQRTQQEDSAVYLCASSLATMGNQPQHFGDGTRLSIL.